Below, 5 T cell receptor beta chains from the same sample are listed, as sequenced in a study of T-cell memory formation after mild COVID-19. TCRdb passed the 5' RACE reads through MiXCR, listing each CDR3 protein once. The profile shows 550,000 to 600,000 distinct CDR3 sequences, around 15% of them singletons. The sample consisted of PBMCs or a T cell subset sorted from them (not recorded which). These receptors originate from an adult woman who had mild COVID-19 (a few samples of this study predate the infection). Cell type and time point are not known.

The chain is built from TRBV7-8 and TRBJ2-3; 13 nucleotides align to TRBD2. The CDR3 has 16 residues. The J segment lost 4 bases and the V segment lost 4 bases, leaving 5 bases of the junction unmatched. Per germline, CDR1 SGHVS and CDR2 FQNEAQ. The CDR3 loop is CASSSTGTSGADTQYF. The CDR3 DNA follows: TGTGCCAGCAGCTCTACCGGGACTAGCGGGGCAGATACGCAGTATTTT.

This clonotype was counted only a few times. The chain is built from TRBV6-1 and TRBJ2-3; maybe TRBD1 (6 bases). V lost 2 bases to trimming and J lost 4 bases, with 16 bases between them. The length of the CDR3 is 16 residues. Germline loops: CDR1 MNHNS, CDR2 SASEGT. CDR3 DNA sequence: TGTGCCAGCAGTGAATATGAGCTGGGGGCGGCAGATACGCAGTATTTT. Encoded protein: CASSEYELGAADTQYF.

The genes are TRBV9 and TRBJ2-3; 14 bases are a match to TRBD2. The CDR3 loop spans 18 amino acids. Germline CDR1 is SGDLS and CDR2 is YYNGEE. The junction had 10 bases not matched to a gene; V was cut back by 3 bases and J by 4 bases. The chain's CDR3 is CASSGTIGLAGGADTQYF. The CDR3 DNA is TGTGCCAGCAGCGGAACAATCGGACTAGCGGGGGGCGCAGATACGCAGTATTTT.

The chain uses TRBV4-1 and TRBJ2-7; D is perhaps TRBD2 (5 bases). The germline CDR1 and CDR2 sequences are MGHRA and YSYEKL. The V gene lost 4 bases and the J gene lost 3 bases, with 13 bases spanning the gap. CDR3 size: 14 residues. This CDR3 is CASSPESGVYEQYF. The DNA of the CDR3 is TGCGCCAGCAGCCCAGAATCCGGGGTCTACGAGCAGTACTTC.

The sample holds a few counts of this clonotype. The CDR3, as DNA: TGTGCCTGGAGTGTACCGGGACAGGGAGCCGGGGAGCTGTTTTTT. It is translated as CAWSVPGQGAGELFF. The V and J genes are TRBV30 and TRBJ2-2; 9 nucleotides agree with TRBD1. Germline V lookup: CDR1 GTSNPN, CDR2 SVGIG (reference sequence). This CDR3 is 15 amino acids long. Trimming at V came to 0 bases and at J to 6 bases, leaving 5 bases not matched to a gene. The full variable domain, in which reference TRBV30 and TRBJ2-2 provide the parts outside the CDR3, is SQTIHQWPATLVQPVGSPLSLECTVEGTSNPNLYWYRQAAGRGLQLLFYSVGIGQISSEVPQNLSASRPQDRQFILSSKKLLLSDSGFYLCAWSVPGQGAGELFFGEGSRLTVL.